This section outlines one T cell receptor (beta chain) sequence together with its context. The antigen is not known. Primers for the PCR totalled 60 Vbeta and 13 Jbeta. Assay used: immunoSEQ multiplex PCR; TCRdb lists only in-frame clones, some missing. The sample includes approximately 300,000 clones, approximately 85% of them seen just once. This sample stems from a study of cytomegalovirus exposure and HLA in healthy donors. Turning to the study itself: Around 80 million unique TCRs from HLA-typed donors were held in an early data release. Study-level results: Later on, an analysis found that several of the most significant clusters appeared to be linked to common viral pathogens, which included parvovirus B19. The study dropped some indistinguishable V segments, TRBV6-2 and TRBV6-3 among them.

The V gene end was trimmed by 4 bases and the J gene end by 2 bases; junction bases not matched to a gene: 4. This CDR3 region has 14 residues. Per the germline V gene, CDR1 is MNHEY and CDR2 is SMNVEV (reference sequence). The V gene is TRBV27, the J gene TRBJ1-1; 7 bases fit TRBD1. The source is a woman between 35 and 50 years old in good health and CMV-seropositive. Material: PBMCs. CDR3 region: CASSWGQLNTEAFF. DNA for the CDR3: TGTGCCAGCAGTTGGGGACAGTTAAACACTGAAGCTTTCTTT.